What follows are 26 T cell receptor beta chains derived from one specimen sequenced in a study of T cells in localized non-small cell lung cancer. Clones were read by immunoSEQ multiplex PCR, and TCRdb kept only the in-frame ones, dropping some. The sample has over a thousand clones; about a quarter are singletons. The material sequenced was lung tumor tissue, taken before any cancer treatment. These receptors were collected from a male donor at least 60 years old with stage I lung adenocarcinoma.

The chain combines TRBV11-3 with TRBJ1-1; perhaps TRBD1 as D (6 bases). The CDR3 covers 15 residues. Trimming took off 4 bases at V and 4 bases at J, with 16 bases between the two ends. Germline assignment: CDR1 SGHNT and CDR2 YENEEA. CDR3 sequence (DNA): TGTGCCAGCAGCTCATTAACCCAGGGGACCACTGAAGCTTTCTTT. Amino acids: CASSSLTQGTTEAFF.

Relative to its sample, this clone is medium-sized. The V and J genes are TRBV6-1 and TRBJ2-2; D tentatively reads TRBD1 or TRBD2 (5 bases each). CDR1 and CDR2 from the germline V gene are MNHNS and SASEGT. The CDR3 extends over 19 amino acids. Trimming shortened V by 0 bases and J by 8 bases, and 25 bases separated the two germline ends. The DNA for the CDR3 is TGTGCCAGCAGTGAAGCAGGGGACCGCATGATTTCGCGGGTGGGGGAGCTGTTTTTT. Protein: CASSEAGDRMISRVGELFF.

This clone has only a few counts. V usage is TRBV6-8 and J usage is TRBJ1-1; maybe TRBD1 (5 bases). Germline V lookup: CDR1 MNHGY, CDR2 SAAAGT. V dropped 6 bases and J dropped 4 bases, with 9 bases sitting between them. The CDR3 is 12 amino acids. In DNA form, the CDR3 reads TGTGCCAGCAGGACAGATGCCACTGAAGCTTTCTTT. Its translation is CASRTDATEAFF.

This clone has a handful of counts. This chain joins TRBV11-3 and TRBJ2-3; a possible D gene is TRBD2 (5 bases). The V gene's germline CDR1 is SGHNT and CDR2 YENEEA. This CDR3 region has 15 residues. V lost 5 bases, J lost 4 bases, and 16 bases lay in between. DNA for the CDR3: TGTGCCAGCAGCGGAGGTGGGTGGGGTGCAGATACGCAGTATTTT. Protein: CASSGGGWGADTQYF.

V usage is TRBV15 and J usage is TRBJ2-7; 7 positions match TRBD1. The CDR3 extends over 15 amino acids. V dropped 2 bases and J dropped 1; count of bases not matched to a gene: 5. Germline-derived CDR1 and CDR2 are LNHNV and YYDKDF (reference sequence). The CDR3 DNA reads TGTGCCACCAGCAGACGGGACAGCAATTCCTACGAGCAGTACTTC. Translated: CATSRRDSNSYEQYF.

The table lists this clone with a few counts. This CDR3 is CASSLDGTPHYEQYF. DNA of the CDR3: TGTGCCAGCAGCCTGGACGGGACTCCGCACTACGAGCAGTACTTC. V gene TRBV11-3 combines with J gene TRBJ2-7, with a weak D call TRBD2 (6 bases). Germline V CDR1 and CDR2: SGHNT, YENEEA. This CDR3 comprises 15 residues. The germline V and J ends were trimmed by 5 bases and 3 bases, with 17 bases remaining between them.

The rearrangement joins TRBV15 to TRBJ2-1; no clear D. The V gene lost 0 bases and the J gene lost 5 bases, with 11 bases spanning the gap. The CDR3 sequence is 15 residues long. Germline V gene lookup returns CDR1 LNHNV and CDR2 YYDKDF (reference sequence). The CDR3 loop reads CATSRDIGRDNEQFF. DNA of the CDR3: TGTGCCACCAGCAGAGATATAGGCAGAGACAATGAGCAGTTCTTC.

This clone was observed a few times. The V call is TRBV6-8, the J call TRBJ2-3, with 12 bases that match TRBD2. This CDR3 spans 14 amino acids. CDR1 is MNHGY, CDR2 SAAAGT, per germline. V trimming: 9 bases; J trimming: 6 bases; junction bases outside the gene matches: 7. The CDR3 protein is CASWSGTSGDTQYF. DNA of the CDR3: TGTGCCAGTTGGTCGGGGACTAGCGGGGATACGCAGTATTTT.

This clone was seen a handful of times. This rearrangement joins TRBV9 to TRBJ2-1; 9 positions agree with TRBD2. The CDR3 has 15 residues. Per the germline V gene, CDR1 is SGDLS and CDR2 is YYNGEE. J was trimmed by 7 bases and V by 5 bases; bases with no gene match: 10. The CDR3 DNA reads TGTGCCAGCAGTGAAGAGGCGGGAGGGCCGAATGAGCAGTTCTTC. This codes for CASSEEAGGPNEQFF. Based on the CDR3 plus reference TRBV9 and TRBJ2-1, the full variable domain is DSGVTQTPKHLITATGQRVTLRCSPRSGDLSVYWYQQSLDQGLQFLIQYYNGEERAKGNILERFSAQQFPDLHSELNLSSLELGDSALYFCASSEEAGGPNEQFFGPGTRLTVL.

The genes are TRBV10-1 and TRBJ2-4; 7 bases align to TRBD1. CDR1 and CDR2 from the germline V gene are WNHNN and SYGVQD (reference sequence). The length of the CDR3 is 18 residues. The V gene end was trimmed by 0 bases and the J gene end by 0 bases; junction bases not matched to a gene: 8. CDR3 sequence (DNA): TGCGCCAGCAGTGAGTCTAGGGACAGCAATTTAGCCAAAAACATTCAGTACTTC. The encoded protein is CASSESRDSNLAKNIQYF.

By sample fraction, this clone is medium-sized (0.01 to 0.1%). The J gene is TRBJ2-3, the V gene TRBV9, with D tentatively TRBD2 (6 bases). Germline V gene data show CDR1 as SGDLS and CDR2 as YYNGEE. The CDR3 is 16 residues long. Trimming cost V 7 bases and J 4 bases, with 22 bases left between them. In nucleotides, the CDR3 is TGTGCCAGCCGCCCCGCCGGGAGAAGTAGGTCAGATACGCAGTATTTT. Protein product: CASRPAGRSRSDTQYF.

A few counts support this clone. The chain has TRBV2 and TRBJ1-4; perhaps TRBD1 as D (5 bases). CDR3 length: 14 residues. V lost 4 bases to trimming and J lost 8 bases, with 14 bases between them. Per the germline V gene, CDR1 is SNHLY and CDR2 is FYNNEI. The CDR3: CASSVGTRGEKLFF. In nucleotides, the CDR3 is TGTGCCAGCAGTGTCGGGACTCGGGGGGAAAAACTGTTTTTT.

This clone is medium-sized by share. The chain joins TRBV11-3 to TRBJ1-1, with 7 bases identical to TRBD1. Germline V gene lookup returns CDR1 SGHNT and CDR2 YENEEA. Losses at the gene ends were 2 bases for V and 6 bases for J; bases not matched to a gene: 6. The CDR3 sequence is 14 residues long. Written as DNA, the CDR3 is TGTGCCAGCAGCTTATACCGGGACAGTGCTGAAGCTTTCTTT. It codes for CASSLYRDSAEAFF. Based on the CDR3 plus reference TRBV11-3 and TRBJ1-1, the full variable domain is EAGVVQSPRYKIIEKKQPVAFWCNPISGHNTLYWYLQNLGQGPELLIRYENEEAVDDSQLPKDRFSAERLKGVDSTLKIQPAELGDSAVYLCASSLYRDSAEAFFGQGTRLTVV.

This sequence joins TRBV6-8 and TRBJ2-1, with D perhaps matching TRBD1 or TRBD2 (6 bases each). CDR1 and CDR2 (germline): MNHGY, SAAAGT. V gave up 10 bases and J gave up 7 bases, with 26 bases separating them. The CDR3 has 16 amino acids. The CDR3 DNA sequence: TGTGCCATCAGCCCATCAATCGGGGGCTCTGAGAATGAGCAGTTCTTC. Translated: CAISPSIGGSENEQFF.

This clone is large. CDR3 region: CASSYLQGNTEAFF. CDR3 nucleotide sequence: TGTGCCAGCAGCTACCTCCAGGGGAACACTGAAGCTTTCTTT. J is TRBJ1-1 and V is TRBV11-3, with D tentatively TRBD1 (5 bases). CDR1 SGHNT and CDR2 YENEEA come from the germline V gene. The CDR3 length is 14 residues. Trimming cost V 4 bases and J 1 base, with 10 bases left between them.

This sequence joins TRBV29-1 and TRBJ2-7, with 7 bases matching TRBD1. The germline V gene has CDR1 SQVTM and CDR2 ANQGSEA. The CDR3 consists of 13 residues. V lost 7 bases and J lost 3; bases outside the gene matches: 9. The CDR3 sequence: CSARTGGDYEQYF. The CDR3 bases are TGCAGCGCCAGGACAGGCGGTGACTACGAGCAGTACTTC.

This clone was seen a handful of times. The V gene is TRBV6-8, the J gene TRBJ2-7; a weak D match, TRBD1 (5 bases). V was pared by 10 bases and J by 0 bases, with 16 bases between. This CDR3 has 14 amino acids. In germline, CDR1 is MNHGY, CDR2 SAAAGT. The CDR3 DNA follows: TGTGCCATCAGCTGGGGCCATAGCTCCTACGAGCAGTACTTC. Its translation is CAISWGHSSYEQYF.

CDR3 region: CASSESVRNTQYF. CDR3 nucleotide sequence: TGCGCCAGCAGTGAGTCGGTTCGCAATACGCAGTATTTT. The rearrangement links TRBV10-1 to TRBJ2-3; no clear D. The CDR3 spans 13 residues. Trimming removed 0 bases from V and 7 bases from J, with 8 bases in between. Germline lookup yields CDR1 WNHNN and CDR2 SYGVQD (reference sequence).

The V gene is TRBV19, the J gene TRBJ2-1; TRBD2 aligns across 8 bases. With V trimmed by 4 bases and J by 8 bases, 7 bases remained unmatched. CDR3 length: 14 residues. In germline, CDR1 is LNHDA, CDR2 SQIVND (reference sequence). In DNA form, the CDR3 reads TGTGCCAGTAGTACCGGGACTAGTGGCGATGAGCAGTTCTTC. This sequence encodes CASSTGTSGDEQFF.

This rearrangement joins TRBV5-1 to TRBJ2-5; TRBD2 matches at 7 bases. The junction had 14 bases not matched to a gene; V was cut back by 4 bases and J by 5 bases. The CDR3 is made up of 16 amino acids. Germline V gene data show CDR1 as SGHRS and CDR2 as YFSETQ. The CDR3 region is CASSPPSGAYGETQYF. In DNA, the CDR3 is TGCGCCAGCAGCCCCCCGAGCGGGGCGTACGGGGAGACCCAGTACTTC.

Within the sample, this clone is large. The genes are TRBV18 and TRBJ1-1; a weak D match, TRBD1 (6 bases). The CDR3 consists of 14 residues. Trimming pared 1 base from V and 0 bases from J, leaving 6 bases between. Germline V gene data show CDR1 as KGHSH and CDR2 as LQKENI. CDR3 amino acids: CASSPQGVNTEAFF. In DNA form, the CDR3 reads TGTGCCAGCTCACCACAGGGGGTGAACACTGAAGCTTTCTTT.

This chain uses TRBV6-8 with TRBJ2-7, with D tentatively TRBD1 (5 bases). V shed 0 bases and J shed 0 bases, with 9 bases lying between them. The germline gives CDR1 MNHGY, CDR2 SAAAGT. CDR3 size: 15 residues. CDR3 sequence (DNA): TGTGCCAGCAGTTACTCGTACAGGCCCTCCTACGAGCAGTACTTC. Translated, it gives CASSYSYRPSYEQYF.

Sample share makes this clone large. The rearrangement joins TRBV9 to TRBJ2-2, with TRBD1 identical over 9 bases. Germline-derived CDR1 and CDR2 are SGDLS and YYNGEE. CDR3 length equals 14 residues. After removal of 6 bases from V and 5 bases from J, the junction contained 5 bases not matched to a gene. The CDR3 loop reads CASKGQGWTGELFF. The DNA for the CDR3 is TGTGCCAGCAAGGGACAGGGCTGGACCGGGGAGCTGTTTTTT.

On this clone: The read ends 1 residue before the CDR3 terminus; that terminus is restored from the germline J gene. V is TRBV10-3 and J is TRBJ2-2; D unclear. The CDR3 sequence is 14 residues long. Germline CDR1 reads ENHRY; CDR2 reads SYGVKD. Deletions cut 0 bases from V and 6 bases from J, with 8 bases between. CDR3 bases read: TGTGCCATCAGTGAGTCGTTGGGTCCCGGGGAGCTGTTT. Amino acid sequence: CAISESLGPGELF. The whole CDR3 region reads CAISESLGPGELFF.

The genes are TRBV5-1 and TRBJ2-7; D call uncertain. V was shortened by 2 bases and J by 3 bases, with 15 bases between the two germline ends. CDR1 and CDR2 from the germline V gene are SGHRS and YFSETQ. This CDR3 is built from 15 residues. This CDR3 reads CASSLGPTQDYEQYF. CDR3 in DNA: TGCGCCAGCAGCTTAGGGCCTACCCAGGACTACGAGCAGTACTTC.

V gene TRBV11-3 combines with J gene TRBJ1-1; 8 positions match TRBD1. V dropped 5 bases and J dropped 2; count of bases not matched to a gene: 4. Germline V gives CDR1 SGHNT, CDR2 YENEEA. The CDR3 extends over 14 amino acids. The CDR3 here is CASSATGDNTEAFF. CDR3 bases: TGTGCCAGCAGCGCGACAGGGGACAACACTGAAGCTTTCTTT.